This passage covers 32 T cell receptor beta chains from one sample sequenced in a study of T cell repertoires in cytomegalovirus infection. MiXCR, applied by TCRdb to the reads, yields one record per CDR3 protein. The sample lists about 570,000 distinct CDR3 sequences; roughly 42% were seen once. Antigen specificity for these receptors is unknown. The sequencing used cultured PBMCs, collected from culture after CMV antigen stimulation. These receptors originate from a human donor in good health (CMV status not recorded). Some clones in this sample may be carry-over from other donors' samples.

CDR3 nucleotides: TGTGCCAGCAGTTTAGCGCCCGGAGGCCTCACAGATACGCAGTATTTT. Its protein is CASSLAPGGLTDTQYF. The gene calls are TRBV12-3 or TRBV12-4 and TRBJ2-3; possible D gene TRBD2, 5 bases. The CDR3 totals 16 residues. V was shortened by 0 bases and J by 2 bases, with 12 bases between the two germline ends.

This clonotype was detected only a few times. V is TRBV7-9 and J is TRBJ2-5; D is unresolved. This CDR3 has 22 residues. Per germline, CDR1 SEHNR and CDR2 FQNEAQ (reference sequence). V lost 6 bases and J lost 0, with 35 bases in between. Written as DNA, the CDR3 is TGTGCCAGCAGTGGATACTCTTCCGAACCAAGCGTTTCCCCCTCGGACCAAGAGACCCAGTACTTC. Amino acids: CASSGYSSEPSVSPSDQETQYF.

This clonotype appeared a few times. CDR3 in amino acids: CASSLTGGRPPNEKLFF. DNA for the CDR3: TGTGCCAGCAGCCTGACAGGGGGTAGACCTCCTAATGAAAAACTGTTTTTT. This rearrangement joins TRBV7-2 to TRBJ1-4; 9 nucleotides align to TRBD1. The CDR3 sequence is 17 residues long. Germline V lookup: CDR1 SGHTA, CDR2 FQGNSA. Trimming at V came to 5 bases and at J to 3 bases, leaving 10 bases not matched to a gene.

CDR3 sequence: CASSPLREGSYNEQFF. In nucleotides, the CDR3 is TGTGCCAGCTCCCCTCTGCGGGAGGGCTCCTACAATGAGCAGTTCTTC. The V call is TRBV5-4, the J call TRBJ2-1; 9 bases fit TRBD2. V was clipped by 7 bases and J by 0 bases; unmatched bases: 8. Looked up from germline, CDR1 is SGHNT and CDR2 is YYREEE (reference sequence). This CDR3 region has 16 residues.

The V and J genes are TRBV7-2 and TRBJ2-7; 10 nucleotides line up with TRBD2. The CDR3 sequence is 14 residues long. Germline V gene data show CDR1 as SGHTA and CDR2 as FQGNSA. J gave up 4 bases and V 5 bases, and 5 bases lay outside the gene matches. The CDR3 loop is CASSVSGGAYEQYF. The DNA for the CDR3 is TGTGCCAGCAGCGTGAGCGGGGGGGCTTACGAGCAGTACTTC.

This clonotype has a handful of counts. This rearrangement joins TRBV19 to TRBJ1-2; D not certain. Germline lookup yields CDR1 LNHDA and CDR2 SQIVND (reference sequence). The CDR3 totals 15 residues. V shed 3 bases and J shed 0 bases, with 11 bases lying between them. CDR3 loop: CASSIKAETNYGYTF. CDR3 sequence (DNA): TGTGCCAGTAGTATTAAGGCAGAGACTAACTATGGCTACACCTTC.

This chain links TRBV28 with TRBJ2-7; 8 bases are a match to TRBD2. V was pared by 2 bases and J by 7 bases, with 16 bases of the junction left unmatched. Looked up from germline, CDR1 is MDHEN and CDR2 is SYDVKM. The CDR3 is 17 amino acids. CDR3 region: CASSLGAGVARGGEQYF. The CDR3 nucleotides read TGTGCCAGCAGTTTAGGAGCGGGGGTGGCGCGAGGAGGAGAGCAGTACTTC.

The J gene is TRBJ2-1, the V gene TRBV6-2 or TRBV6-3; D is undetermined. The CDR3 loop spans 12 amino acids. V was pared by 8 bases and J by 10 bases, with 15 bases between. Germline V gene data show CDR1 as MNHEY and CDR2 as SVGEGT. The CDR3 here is CASGERLGEQFF. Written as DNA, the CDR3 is TGTGCCAGCGGGGAAAGGCTCGGCGAGCAGTTCTTC.

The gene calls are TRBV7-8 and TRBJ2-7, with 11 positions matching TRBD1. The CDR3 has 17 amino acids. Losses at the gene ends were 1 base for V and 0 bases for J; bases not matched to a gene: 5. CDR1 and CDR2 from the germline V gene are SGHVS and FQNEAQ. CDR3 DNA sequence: TGTGCCAGCAGCTTAGACGCCGGGACAGGGGGCTCCTACGAGCAGTACTTC. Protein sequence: CASSLDAGTGGSYEQYF. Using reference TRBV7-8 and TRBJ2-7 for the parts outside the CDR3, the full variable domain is GAGVSQSPRYKVAKRGQDVALRCDPISGHVSLFWYQQALGQGPEFLTYFQNEAQLDKSGLPSDRFFAERPEGSVSTLKIQRTQQEDSAVYLCASSLDAGTGGSYEQYFGPGTRLTVT.

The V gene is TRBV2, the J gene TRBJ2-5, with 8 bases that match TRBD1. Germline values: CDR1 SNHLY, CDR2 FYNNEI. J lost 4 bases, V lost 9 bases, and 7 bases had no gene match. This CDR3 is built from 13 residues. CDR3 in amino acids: CASNRGTGETQYF. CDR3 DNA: TGTGCCAGTAACCGTGGGACAGGAGAGACCCAGTACTTC. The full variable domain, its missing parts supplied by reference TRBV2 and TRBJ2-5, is EPEVTQTPSHQVTQMGQEVILRCVPISNHLYFYWYRQILGQKVEFLVSFYNNEISEKSEIFDDQFSVERPDGSNFTLKIRSTKLEDSAMYFCASNRGTGETQYFGPGTRLLVL.

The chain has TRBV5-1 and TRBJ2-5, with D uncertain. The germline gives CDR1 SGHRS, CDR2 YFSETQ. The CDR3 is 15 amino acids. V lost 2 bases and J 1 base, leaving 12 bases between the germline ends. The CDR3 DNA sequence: TGCGCCAGCAGCTTCTCAGCCTACCCCCAAGAGACCCAGTACTTC. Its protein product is CASSFSAYPQETQYF.

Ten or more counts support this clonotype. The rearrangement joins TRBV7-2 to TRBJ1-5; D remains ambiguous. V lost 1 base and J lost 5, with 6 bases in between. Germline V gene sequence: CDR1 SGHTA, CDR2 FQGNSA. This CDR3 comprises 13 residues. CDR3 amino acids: CASSLEVDQPQHF. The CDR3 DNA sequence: TGTGCCAGCAGCTTAGAAGTTGATCAGCCCCAGCATTTT.

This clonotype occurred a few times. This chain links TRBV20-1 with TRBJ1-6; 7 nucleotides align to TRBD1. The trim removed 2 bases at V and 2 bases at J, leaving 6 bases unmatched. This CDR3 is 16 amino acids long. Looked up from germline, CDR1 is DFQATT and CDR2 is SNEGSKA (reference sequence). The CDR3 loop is CSARKDRAPYNSPLHF. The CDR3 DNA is TGCAGTGCTAGAAAAGACAGGGCTCCCTATAATTCACCCCTCCACTTT.

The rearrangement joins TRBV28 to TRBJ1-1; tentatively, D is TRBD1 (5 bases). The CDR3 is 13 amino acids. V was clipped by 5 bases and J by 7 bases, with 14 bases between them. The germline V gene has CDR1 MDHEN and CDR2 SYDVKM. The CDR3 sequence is CASSHGQAREAFF. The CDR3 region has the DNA TGTGCCAGCAGTCACGGACAAGCCCGTGAAGCTTTCTTT.

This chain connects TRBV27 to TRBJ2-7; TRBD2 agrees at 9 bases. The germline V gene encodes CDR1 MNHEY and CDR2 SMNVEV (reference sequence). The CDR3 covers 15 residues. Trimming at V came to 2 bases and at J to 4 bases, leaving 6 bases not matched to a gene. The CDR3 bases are TGTGCCAGCAGTTTAGGCGGGAGGGCCGTGTACGAGCAGTACTTC. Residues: CASSLGGRAVYEQYF.

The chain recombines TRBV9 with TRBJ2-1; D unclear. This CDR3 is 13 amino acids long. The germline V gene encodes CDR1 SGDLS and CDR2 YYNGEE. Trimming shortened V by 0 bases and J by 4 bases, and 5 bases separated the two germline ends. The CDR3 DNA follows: TGTGCCAGCAGCGTAGCTCAGTACAATGAGCAGTTCTTC. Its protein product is CASSVAQYNEQFF.

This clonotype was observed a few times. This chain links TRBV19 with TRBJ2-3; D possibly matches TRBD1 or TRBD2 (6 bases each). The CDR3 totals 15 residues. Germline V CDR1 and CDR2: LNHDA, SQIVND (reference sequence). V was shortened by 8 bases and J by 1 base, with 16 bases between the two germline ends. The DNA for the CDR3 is TGTGCCAGTGGGCTGTTCGGGGGCGGCACAGATACGCAGTATTTT. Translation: CASGLFGGGTDTQYF.

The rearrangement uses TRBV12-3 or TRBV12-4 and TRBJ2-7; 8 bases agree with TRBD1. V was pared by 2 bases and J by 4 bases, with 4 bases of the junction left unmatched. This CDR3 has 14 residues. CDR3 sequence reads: CASSLRRGRYEQYF. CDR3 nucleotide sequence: TGTGCCAGCAGTTTACGCAGGGGGCGGTACGAGCAGTACTTC.

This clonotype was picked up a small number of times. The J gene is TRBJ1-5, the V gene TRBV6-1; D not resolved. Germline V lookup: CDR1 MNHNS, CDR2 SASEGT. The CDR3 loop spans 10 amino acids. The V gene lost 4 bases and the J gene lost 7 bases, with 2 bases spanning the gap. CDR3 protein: CASSVQPQHF. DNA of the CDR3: TGTGCCAGCAGTGTACAGCCCCAGCATTTT.

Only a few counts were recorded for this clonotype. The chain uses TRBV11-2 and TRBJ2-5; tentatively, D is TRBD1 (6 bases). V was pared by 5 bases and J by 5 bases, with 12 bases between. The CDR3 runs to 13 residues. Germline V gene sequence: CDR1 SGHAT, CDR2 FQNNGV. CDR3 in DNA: TGTGCCAGCAGCGCACAGGGACCGGAGACCCAGTACTTC. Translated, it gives CASSAQGPETQYF.

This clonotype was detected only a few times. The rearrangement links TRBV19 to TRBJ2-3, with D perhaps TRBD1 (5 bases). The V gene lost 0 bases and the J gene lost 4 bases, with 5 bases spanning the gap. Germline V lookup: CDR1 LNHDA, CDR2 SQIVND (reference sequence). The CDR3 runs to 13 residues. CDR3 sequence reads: CASSIEGADTQYF. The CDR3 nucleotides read TGTGCCAGTAGTATAGAAGGGGCAGATACGCAGTATTTT.

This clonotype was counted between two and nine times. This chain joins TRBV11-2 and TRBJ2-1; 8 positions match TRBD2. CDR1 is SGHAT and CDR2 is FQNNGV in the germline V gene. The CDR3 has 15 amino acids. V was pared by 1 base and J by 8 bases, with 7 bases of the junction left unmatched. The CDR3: CASSLGAGGLDEQFF. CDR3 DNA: TGTGCCAGCAGCTTAGGGGCGGGGGGCCTGGATGAGCAGTTCTTC.

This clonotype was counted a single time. Here the CDR3 reads CAISGRTAAPYEQYF. The CDR3 coding sequence is TGTGCCATCAGCGGACGCACAGCCGCCCCCTACGAGCAGTACTTC. This chain links TRBV10-3 with TRBJ2-7, with unresolved D. V shed 6 bases and J shed 2 bases, with 17 bases lying between them. The CDR3 totals 15 residues. Germline V lookup: CDR1 ENHRY, CDR2 SYGVKD.

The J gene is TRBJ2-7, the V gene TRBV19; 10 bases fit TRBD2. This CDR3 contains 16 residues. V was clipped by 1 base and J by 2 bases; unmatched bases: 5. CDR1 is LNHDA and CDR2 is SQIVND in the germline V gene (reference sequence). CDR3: CASSIVPAGGTYEQYF. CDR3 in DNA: TGTGCCAGTAGTATAGTTCCAGCGGGAGGGACCTACGAGCAGTACTTC.

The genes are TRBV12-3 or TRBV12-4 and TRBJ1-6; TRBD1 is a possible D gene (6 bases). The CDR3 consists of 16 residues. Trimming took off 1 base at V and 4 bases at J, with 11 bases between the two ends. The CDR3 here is CASSLEGGRYNSPLHF. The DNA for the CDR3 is TGTGCCAGCAGTTTAGAGGGGGGTCGATATAATTCACCCCTCCACTTT.

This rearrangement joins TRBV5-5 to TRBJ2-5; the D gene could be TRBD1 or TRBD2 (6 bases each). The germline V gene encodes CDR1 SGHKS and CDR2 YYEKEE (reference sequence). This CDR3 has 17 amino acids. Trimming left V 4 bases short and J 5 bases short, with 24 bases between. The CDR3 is CASSLPIQGGHRETQYF. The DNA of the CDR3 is TGTGCCAGCAGCCTACCAATACAGGGAGGTCATCGGGAGACCCAGTACTTC. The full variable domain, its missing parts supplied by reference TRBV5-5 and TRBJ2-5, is DAGVTQSPTHLIKTRGQQVTLRCSPISGHKSVSWYQQVLGQGPQFIFQYYEKEERGRGNFPDRFSARQFPNYSSELNVNALLLGDSALYLCASSLPIQGGHRETQYFGPGTRLLVL.

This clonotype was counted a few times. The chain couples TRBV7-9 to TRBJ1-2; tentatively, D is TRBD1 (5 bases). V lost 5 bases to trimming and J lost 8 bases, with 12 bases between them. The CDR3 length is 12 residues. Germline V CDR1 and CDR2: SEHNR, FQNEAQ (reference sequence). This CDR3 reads CASSPGGSGYTF. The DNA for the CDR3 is TGTGCCAGCAGCCCGGGGGGAAGCGGCTACACCTTC.

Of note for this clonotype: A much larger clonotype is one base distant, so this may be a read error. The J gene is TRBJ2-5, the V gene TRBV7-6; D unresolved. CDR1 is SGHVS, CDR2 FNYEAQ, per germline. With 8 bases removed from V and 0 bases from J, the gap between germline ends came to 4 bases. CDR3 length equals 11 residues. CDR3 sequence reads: CASWDQETQYF. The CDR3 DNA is TGTGCCAGCTGGGACCAAGAGACCCAGTACTTC.

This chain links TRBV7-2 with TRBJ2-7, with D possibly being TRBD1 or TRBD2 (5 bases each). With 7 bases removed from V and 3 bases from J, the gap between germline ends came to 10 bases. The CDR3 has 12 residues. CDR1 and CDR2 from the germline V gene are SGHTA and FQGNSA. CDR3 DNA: TGTGCCAGCACCGAGGGACGCTACGAGCAGTACTTC. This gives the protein CASTEGRYEQYF.

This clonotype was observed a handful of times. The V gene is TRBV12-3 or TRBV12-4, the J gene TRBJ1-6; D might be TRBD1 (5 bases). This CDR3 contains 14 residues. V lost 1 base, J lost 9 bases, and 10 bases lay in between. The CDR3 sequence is CASSLGAGSSPLHF. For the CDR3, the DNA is TGTGCCAGCAGTTTAGGGGCAGGGTCTTCACCCCTCCACTTT.

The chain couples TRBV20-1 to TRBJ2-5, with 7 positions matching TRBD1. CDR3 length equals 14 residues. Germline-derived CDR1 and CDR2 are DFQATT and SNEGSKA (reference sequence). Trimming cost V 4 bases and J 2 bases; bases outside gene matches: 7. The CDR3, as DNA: TGCAGTGCTAAAAGGACAGGCCCTCAAGAGACCCAGTACTTC. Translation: CSAKRTGPQETQYF.

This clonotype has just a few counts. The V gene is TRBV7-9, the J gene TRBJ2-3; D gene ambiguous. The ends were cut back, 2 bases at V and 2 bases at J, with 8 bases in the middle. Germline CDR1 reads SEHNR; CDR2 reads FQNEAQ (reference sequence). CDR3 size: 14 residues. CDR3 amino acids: CASSLSWITDTQYF. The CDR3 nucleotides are TGTGCCAGCAGCTTATCTTGGATCACAGATACGCAGTATTTT.